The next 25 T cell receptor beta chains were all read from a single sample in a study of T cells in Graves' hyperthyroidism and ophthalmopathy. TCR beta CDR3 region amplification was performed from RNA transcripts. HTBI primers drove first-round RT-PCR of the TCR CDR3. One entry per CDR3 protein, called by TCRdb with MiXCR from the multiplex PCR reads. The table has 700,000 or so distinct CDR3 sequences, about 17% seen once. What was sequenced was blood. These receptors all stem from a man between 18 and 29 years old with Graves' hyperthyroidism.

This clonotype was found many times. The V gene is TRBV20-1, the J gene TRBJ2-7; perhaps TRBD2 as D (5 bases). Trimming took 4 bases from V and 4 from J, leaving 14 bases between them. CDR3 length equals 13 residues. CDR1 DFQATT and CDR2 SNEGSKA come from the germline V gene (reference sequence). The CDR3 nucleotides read TGCAGTGCTACGGGAACGGCGGTATACGAGCAGTACTTC. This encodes CSATGTAVYEQYF.

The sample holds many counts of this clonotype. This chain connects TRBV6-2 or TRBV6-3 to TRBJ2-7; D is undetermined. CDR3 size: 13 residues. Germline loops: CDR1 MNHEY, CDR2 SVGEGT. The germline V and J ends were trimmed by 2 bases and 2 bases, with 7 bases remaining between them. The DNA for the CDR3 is TGTGCCAGCAGTTACGAAGGGACCTACGAGCAGTACTTC. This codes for CASSYEGTYEQYF.

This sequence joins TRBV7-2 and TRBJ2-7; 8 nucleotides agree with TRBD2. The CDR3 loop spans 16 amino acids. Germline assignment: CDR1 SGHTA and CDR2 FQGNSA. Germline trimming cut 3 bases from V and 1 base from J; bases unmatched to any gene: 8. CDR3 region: CASSFLLRLASYEQYF. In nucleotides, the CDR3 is TGTGCCAGCAGCTTTCTCTTGAGACTAGCGTCCTACGAGCAGTACTTC. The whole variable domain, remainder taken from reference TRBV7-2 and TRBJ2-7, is GAGVSQSPSNKVTEKGKDVELRCDPISGHTALYWYRQSLGQGLEFLIYFQGNSAPDKSGLPSDRFSAERTGGSVSTLTIQRTQQEDSAVYLCASSFLLRLASYEQYFGPGTRLTVT.

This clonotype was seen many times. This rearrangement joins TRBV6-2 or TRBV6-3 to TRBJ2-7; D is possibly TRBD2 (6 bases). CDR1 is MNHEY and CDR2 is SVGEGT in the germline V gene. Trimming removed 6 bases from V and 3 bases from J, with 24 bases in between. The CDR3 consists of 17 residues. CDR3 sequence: CASSLMTPEGGDYEQYF. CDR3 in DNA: TGTGCCAGCAGCCTCATGACCCCCGAGGGAGGAGACTACGAGCAGTACTTC.

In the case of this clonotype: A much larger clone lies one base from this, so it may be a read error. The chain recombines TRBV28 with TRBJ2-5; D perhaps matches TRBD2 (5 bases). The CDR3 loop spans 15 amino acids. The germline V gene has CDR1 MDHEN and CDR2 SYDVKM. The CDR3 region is CAGSFRAPGGETQYF. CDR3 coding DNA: TGTGCCGGCAGTTTCCGGGCCCCCGGAGGTGAGACCCAGTACTTC.

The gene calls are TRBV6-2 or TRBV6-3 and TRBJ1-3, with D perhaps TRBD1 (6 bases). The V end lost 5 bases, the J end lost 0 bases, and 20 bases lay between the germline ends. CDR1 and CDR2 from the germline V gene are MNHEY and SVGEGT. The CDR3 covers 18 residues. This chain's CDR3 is CASSGPGDPRISGNTIYF. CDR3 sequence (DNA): TGTGCCAGCAGTGGACCAGGGGACCCTAGGATCTCTGGAAACACCATATATTTT.

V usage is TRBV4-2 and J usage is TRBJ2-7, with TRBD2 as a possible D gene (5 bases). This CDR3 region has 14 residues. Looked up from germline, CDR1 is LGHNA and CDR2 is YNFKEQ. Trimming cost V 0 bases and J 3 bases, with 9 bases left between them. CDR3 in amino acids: CASSQDGKGYEQYF. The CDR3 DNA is TGTGCCAGCAGCCAAGACGGGAAAGGCTACGAGCAGTACTTC.

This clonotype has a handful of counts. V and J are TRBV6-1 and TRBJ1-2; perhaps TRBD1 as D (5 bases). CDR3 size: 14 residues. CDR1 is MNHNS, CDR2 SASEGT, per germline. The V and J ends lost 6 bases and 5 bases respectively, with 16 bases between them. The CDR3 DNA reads TGTGCCAGCAGGCAGTTCCAGGGAGGTTATGGCTACACCTTC. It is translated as CASRQFQGGYGYTF.

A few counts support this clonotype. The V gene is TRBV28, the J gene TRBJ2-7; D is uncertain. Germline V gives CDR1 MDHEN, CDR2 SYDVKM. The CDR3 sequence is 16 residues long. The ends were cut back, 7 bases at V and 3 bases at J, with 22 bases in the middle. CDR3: CASNLMPARTHYEQYF. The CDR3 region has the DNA TGTGCCAGCAACCTAATGCCGGCCAGAACCCACTACGAGCAGTACTTC.

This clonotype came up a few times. DNA of the CDR3: TGTGCCAGCAGCTTGGTCGGGATGAACCGCCCCTGGGGCTACAATGAGCAGTTCTTC. Translation: CASSLVGMNRPWGYNEQFF. V usage is TRBV5-6 and J usage is TRBJ2-1; D is perhaps TRBD2 (5 bases). The CDR3 is 19 amino acids. The V end was cut by 0 bases, the J end by 3 bases, with 22 bases between. Germline CDR1 reads SGHDT; CDR2 reads YYEEEE. The whole variable domain, remainder taken from reference TRBV5-6 and TRBJ2-1, is DAGVTQSPTHLIKTRGQQVTLRCSPKSGHDTVSWYQQALGQGPQFIFQYYEEEERQRGNFPDRFSGHQFPNYSSELNVNALLLGDSALYLCASSLVGMNRPWGYNEQFFGPGTRLTVL.

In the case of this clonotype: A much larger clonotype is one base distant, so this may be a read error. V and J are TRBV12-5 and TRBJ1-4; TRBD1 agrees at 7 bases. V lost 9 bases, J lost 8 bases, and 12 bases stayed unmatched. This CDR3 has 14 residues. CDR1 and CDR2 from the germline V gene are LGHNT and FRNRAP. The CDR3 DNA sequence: TGTGCTAGCGCTCTGGACAGGAATGGAGAAAAACTGTTTTTT. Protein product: CASALDRNGEKLFF.

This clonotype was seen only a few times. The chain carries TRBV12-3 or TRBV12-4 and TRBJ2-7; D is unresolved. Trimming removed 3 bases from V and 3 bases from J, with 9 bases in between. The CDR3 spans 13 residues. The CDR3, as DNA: TGTGCCAGCAGTTTTCTTAAAGACTACGAGCAGTACTTC. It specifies CASSFLKDYEQYF.

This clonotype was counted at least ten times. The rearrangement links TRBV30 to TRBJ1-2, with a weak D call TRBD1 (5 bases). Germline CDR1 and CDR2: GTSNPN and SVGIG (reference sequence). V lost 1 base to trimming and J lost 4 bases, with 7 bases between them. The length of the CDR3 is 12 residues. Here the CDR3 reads CAWSDGGYGYTF. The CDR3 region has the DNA TGTGCCTGGAGTGACGGGGGCTATGGCTACACCTTC. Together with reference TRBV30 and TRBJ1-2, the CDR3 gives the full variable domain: SQTIHQWPATLVQPVGSPLSLECTVEGTSNPNLYWYRQAAGRGLQLLFYSVGIGQISSEVPQNLSASRPQDRQFILSSKKLLLSDSGFYLCAWSDGGYGYTFGSGTRLTVV.

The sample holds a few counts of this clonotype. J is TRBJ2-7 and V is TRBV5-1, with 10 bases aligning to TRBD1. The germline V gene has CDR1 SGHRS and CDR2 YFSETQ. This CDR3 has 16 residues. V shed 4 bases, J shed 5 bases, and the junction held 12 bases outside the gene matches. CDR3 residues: CASSSALGTGVNEQYF. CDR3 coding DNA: TGCGCCAGCAGCAGCGCCCTGGGGACAGGGGTTAACGAGCAGTACTTC. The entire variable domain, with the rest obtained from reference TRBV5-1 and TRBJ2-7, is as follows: KAGVTQTPRYLIKTRGQQVTLSCSPISGHRSVSWYQQTPGQGLQFLFEYFSETQRNKGNFPGRFSGRQFSNSRSEMNVSTLELGDSALYLCASSSALGTGVNEQYFGPGTRLTVT.

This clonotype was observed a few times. CDR3 sequence: CASSGSLNTGELFF. CDR3 nucleotide sequence: TGTGCCAGCAGCGGCAGCCTGAACACCGGGGAGCTGTTTTTT. J is TRBJ2-2 and V is TRBV28; D not resolved. The CDR3 extends over 14 amino acids. Germline CDR1 MDHEN, CDR2 SYDVKM. V lost 6 bases and J 1 base, leaving 9 bases between the germline ends.

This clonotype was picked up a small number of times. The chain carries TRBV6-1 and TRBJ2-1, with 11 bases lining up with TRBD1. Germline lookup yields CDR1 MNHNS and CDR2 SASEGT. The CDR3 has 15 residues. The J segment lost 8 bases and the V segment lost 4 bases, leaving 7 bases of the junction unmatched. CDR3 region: CASSGRDRGWDEQFF. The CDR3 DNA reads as TGTGCCAGCAGTGGCCGGGACAGGGGGTGGGATGAGCAGTTCTTC.

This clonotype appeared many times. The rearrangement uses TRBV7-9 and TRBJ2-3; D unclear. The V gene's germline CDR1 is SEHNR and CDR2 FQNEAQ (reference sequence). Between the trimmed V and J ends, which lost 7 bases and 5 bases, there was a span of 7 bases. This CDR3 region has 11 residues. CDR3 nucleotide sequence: TGTGCCAGCACCCCGGGAGATACGCAGTATTTT. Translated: CASTPGDTQYF.

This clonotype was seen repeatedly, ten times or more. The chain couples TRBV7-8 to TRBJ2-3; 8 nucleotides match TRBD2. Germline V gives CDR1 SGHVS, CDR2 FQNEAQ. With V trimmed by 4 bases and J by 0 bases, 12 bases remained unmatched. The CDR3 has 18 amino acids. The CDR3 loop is CASSSPGGGTPSTDTQYF. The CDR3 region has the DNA TGTGCCAGCAGCTCCCCCGGGGGGGGAACACCTAGCACAGATACGCAGTATTTT. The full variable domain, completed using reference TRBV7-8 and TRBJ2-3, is GAGVSQSPRYKVAKRGQDVALRCDPISGHVSLFWYQQALGQGPEFLTYFQNEAQLDKSGLPSDRFFAERPEGSVSTLKIQRTQQEDSAVYLCASSSPGGGTPSTDTQYFGPGTRLTVL.

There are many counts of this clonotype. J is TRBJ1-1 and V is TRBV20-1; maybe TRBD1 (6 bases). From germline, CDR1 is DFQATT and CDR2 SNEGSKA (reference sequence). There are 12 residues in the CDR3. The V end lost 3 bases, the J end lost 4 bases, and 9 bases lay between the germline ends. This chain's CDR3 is CSARWGATEAFF. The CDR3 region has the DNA TGCAGTGCTAGGTGGGGGGCCACTGAAGCTTTCTTT.

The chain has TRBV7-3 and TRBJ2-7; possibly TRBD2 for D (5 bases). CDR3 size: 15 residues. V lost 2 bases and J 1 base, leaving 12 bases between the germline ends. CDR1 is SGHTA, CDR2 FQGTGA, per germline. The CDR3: CASSLFPGVSYEQYF. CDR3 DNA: TGTGCCAGCAGCTTATTCCCCGGGGTATCCTACGAGCAGTACTTC.

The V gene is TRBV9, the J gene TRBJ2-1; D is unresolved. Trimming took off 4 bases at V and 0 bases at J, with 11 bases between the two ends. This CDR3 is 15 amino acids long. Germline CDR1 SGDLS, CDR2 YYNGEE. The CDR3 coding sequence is TGTGCCAGCAGCCCCTTTTCGAGCTCCTACAATGAGCAGTTCTTC. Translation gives CASSPFSSSYNEQFF.

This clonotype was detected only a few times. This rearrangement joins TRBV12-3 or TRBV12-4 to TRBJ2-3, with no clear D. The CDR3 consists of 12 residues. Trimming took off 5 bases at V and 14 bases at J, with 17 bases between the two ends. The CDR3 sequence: CASSPGPSMRYF. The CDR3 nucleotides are TGTGCCAGCAGTCCCGGCCCTTCCATGCGGTATTTT.

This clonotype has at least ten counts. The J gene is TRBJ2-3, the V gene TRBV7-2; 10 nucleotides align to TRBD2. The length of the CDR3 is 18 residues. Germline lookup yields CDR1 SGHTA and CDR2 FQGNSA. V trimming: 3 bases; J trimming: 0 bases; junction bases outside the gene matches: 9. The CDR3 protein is CASSFPSGSAFSTDTQYF. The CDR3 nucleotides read TGTGCCAGCAGCTTCCCTAGCGGGAGTGCCTTTAGCACAGATACGCAGTATTTT.

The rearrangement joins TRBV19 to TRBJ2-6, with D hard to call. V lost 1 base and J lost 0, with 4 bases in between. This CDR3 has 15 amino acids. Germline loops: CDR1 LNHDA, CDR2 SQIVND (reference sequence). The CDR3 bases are TGTGCCAGTAGTATAGGTCACTCTGGGGCCAACGTCCTGACTTTC. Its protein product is CASSIGHSGANVLTF.

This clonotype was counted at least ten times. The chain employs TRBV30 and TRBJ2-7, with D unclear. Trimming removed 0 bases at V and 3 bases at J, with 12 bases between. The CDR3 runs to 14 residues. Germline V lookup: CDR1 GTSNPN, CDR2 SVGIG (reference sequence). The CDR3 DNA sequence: TGTGCCTGGAGTGTAAAAGGCACGGGCTACGAGCAGTACTTC. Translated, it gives CAWSVKGTGYEQYF.